Sequencing of this TCR beta chain was carried out in a study of early T cells in non-severe SARS-CoV-2 infection. Study as a whole: Bulk RNA isolated from unsorted whole blood underwent sequencing; chains were not paired.

This clonotype has ten or more counts. Its target is unknown. The library protocol tagged individual cDNA molecules with unique molecular identifiers. TCRdb reprocessed the 5' RACE reads via MiXCR and lists one record per CDR3 protein. The sample has around 33,000 distinct CDR3 sequences, 5.8% seen once. Study outcomes and limitations: Matches to VDJdb favored anti-spike CD8 responses and missed private and CD4 specificities.

The sequencing input was whole blood. The sequence derives from an adult who was a healthcare worker with PCR-confirmed SARS-CoV-2 infection or an uninfected control (not recorded which).

The DNA of the CDR3 is TGCAGCGCTACCACCGGACTCGGGGCCGAGCAGTACTTC. It translates to CSATTGLGAEQYF. J is TRBJ2-7 and V is TRBV29-1; D may match TRBD1 or TRBD2 (5 bases each). Per the germline V gene, CDR1 is SQVTM and CDR2 is ANQGSEA. The CDR3 totals 13 residues. The ends were cut back, 7 bases at V and 6 bases at J, with 19 bases in the middle.